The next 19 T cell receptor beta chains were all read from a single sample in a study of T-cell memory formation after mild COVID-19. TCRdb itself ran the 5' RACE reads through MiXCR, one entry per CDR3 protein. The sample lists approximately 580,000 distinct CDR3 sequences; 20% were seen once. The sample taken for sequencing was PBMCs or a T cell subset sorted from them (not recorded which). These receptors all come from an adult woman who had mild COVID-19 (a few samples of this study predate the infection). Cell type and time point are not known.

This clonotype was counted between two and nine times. CDR3 sequence: CASSQGEAGGLAINEQFF. The CDR3, as DNA: TGCGCCAGCAGCCAAGGGGAGGCAGGAGGACTAGCGATCAATGAGCAGTTCTTC. V and J are TRBV4-3 and TRBJ2-1; 9 bases map to TRBD2. Germline values: CDR1 LGHNA, CDR2 YSLEER. CDR3 length: 18 amino acids. The V and J ends lost 1 base and 6 bases, in that order; junction bases with no gene match: 13.

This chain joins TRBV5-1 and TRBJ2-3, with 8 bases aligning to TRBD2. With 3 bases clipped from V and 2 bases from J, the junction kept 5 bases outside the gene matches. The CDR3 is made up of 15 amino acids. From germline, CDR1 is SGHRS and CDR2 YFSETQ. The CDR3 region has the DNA TGCGCCAGCAGCTGGGGAGCGGGAGTCACAGATACGCAGTATTTT. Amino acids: CASSWGAGVTDTQYF.

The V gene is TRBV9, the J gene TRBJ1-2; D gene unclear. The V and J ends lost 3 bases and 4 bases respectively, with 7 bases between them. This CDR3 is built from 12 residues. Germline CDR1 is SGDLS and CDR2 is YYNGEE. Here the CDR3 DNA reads TGTGCCAGCAGCGCCAAGTCCTATGGCTACACCTTC. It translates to CASSAKSYGYTF.

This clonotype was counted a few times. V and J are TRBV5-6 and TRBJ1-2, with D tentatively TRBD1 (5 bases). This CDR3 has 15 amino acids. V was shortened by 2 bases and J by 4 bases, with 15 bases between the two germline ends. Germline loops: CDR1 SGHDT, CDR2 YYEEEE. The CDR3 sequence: CASSFRRGPFYGYTF. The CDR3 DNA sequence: TGTGCCAGCAGCTTCAGGAGGGGCCCCTTCTATGGCTACACCTTC.

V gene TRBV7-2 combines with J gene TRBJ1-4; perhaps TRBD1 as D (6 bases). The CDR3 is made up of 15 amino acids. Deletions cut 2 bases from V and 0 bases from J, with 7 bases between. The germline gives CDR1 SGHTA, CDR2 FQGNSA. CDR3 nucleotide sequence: TGTGCCAGCAGCTTATGGACAGCAACTAATGAAAAACTGTTTTTT. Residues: CASSLWTATNEKLFF.

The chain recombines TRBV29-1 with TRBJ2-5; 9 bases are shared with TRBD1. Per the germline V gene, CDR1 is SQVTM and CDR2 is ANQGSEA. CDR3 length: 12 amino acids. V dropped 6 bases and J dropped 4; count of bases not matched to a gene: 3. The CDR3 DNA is TGCAGCGTGTCGACAGGGGGAGAGACCCAGTACTTC. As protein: CSVSTGGETQYF.

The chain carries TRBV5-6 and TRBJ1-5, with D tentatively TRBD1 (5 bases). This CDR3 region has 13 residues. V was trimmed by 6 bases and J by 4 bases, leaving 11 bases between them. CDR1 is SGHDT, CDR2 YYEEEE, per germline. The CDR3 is CASTIRGNQPQHF. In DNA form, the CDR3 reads TGTGCCAGCACCATCCGGGGGAATCAGCCCCAGCATTTT. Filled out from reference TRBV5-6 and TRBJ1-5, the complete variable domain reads DAGVTQSPTHLIKTRGQQVTLRCSPKSGHDTVSWYQQALGQGPQFIFQYYEEEERQRGNFPDRFSGHQFPNYSSELNVNALLLGDSALYLCASTIRGNQPQHFGDGTRLSIL.

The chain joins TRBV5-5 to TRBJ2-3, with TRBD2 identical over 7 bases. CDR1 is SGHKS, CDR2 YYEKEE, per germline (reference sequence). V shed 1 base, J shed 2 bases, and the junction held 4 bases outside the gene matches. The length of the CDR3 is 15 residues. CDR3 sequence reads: CASSLLLANTDTQYF. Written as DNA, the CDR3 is TGTGCCAGCAGCTTGTTACTAGCGAACACAGATACGCAGTATTTT.

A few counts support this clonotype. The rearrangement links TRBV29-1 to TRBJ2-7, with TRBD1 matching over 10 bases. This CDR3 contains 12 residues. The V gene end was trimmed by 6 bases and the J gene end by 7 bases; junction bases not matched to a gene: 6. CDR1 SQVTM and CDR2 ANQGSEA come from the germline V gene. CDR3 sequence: CSVWTGGGEQYF. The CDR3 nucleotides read TGCAGCGTGTGGACAGGGGGTGGGGAGCAGTACTTC.

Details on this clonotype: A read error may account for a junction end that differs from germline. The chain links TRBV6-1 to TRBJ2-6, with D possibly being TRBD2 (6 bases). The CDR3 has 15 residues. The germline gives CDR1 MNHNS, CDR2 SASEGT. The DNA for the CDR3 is TGTGCCAGCAGTGAAGAGGCGGGGCCAGGGACTCACCTGGCTTTC. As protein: CASSEEAGPGTHLAF.

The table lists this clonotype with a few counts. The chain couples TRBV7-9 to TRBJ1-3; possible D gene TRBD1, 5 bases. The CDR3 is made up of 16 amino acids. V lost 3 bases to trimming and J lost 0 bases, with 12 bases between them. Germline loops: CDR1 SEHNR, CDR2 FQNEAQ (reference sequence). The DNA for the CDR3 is TGTGCCAGCAGCTTGGCGGACGGGGGCTCTGGAAACACCATATATTTT. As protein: CASSLADGGSGNTIYF.

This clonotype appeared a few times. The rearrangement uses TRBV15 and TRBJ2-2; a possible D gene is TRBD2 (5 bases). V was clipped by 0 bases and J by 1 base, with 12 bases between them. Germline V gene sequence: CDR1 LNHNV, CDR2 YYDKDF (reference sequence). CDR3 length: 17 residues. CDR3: CATSREASRQNTGELFF. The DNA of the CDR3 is TGTGCCACCAGCAGAGAGGCTAGCCGACAGAACACCGGGGAGCTGTTTTTT.

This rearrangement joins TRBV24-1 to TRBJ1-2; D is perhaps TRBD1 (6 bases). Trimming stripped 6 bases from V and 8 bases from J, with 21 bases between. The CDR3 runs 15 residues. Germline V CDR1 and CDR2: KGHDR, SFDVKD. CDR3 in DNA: TGTGCCACCAGTCAACACGGAGGGGGGGCCGGCGGCTACACCTTC. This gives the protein CATSQHGGGAGGYTF.

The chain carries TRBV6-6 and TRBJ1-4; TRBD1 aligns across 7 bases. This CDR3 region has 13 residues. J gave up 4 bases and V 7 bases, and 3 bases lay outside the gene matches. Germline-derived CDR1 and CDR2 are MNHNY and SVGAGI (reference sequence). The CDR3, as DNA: TGTGCCAGCATTGGGACAGATAATGAAAAACTGTTTTTT. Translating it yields CASIGTDNEKLFF.

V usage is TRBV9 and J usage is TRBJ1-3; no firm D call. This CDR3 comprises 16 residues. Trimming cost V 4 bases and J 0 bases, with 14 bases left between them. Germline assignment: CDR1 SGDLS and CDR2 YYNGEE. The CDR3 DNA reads TGTGCCAGCAGCCCGCAGAGCGGGATCTCTGGAAACACCATATATTTT. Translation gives CASSPQSGISGNTIYF. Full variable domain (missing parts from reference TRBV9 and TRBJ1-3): DSGVTQTPKHLITATGQRVTLRCSPRSGDLSVYWYQQSLDQGLQFLIQYYNGEERAKGNILERFSAQQFPDLHSELNLSSLELGDSALYFCASSPQSGISGNTIYFGEGSWLTVV.

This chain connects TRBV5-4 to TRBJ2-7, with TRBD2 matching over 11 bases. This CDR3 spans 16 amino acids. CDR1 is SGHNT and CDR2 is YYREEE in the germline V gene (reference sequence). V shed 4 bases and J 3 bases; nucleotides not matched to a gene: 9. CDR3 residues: CASSPEGLAGGYEQYF. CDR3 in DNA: TGTGCCAGCAGCCCGGAGGGGCTAGCGGGGGGCTACGAGCAGTACTTC.

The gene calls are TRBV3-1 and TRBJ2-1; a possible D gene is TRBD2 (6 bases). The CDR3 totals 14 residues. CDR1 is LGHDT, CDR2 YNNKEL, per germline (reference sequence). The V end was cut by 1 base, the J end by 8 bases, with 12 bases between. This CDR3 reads CASSQVWDLDEQFF. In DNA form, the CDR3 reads TGTGCCAGCAGCCAAGTTTGGGACTTGGATGAGCAGTTCTTC.

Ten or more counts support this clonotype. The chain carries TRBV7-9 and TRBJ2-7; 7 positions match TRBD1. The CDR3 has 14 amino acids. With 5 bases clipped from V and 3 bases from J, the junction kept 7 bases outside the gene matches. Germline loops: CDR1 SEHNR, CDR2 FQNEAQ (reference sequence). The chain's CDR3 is CASSDRASDYEQYF. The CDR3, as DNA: TGTGCCAGCAGCGACAGGGCTAGTGACTACGAGCAGTACTTC. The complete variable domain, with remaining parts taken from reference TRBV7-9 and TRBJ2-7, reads DTGVSQNPRHKITKRGQNVTFRCDPISEHNRLYWYRQTLGQGPEFLTYFQNEAQLEKSRLLSDRFSAERPKGSFSTLEIQRTEQGDSAMYLCASSDRASDYEQYFGPGTRLTVT.

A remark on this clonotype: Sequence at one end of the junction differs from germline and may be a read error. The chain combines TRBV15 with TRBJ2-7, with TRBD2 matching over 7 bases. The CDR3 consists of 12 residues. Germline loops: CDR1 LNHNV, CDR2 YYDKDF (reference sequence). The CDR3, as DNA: TGTGCCACCAGCAAGGATGGGATAGGGAGGGACTTC. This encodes CATSKDGIGRDF.